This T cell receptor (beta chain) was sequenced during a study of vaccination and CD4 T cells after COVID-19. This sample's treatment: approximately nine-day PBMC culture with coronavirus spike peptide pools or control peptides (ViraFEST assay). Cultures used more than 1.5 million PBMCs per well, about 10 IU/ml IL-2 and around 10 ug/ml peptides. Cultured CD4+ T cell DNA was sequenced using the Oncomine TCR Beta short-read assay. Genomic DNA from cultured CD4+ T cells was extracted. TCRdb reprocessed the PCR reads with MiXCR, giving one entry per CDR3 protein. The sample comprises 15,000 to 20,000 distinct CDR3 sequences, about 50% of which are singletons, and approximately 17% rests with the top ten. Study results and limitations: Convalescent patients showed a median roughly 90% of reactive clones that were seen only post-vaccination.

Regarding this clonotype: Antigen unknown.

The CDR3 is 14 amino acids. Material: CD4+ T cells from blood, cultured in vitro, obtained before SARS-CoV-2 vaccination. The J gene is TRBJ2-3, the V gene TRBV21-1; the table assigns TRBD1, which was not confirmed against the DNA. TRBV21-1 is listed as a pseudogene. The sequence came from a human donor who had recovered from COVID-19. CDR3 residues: CASSKAGQADTQYF. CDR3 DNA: TGTGCCAGCAGCAAAGCGGGACAGGCAGATACGCAGTATTTT.